The TCR beta chain under discussion was sequenced for a study of radiotherapy plus CTLA-4 blockade in lung cancer. Some clones are missing from TCRdb's copy, which holds only in-frame ones; the method was immunoSEQ multiplex PCR. The sample has about 120,000 clones, more than 65% seen once. The CDR3 totals 17 residues. J gave up 4 bases and V 4 bases, and 10 bases lay outside the gene matches. Germline V gene lookup returns CDR1 LNHDA and CDR2 SQIVND (reference sequence). The chain is built from TRBV19 and TRBJ1-4, with TRBD1 matching 9 bases. This receptor was obtained from a human donor with non-small cell lung cancer that progressed on radiotherapy plus ipilimumab. Some clones in this sample may be carry-over from other donors' samples. The specimen comprised peripheral blood, sampled from a patient treated with radiotherapy plus ipilimumab. CDR3 protein: CASSTSAEGQGNEKLFF. The DNA for the CDR3 is TGTGCCAGTAGTACCTCCGCGGAGGGACAGGGTAATGAAAAACTGTTTTTT.